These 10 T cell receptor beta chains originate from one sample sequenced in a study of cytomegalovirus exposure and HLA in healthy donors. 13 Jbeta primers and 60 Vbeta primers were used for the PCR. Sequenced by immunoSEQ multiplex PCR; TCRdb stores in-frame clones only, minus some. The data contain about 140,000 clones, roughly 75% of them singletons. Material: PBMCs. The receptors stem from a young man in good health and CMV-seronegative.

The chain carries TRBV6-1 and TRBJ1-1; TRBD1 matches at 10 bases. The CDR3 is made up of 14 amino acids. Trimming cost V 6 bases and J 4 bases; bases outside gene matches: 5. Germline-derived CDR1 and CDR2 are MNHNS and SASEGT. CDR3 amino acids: CASRRQGAGTEAFF. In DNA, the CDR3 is TGTGCCAGCAGGAGACAGGGGGCAGGCACTGAAGCTTTCTTT.

The CDR3 sequence: CASSLRTGSYEQYF. CDR3 coding DNA: TGTGCCAGCAGCTTGCGGACAGGCTCCTACGAGCAGTACTTC. The rearrangement joins TRBV5-5 to TRBJ2-7, with 7 bases aligning to TRBD1. The CDR3 spans 14 residues. Germline trimming cut 1 base from V and 0 bases from J; bases unmatched to any gene: 1. The germline gives CDR1 SGHKS, CDR2 YYEKEE (reference sequence).

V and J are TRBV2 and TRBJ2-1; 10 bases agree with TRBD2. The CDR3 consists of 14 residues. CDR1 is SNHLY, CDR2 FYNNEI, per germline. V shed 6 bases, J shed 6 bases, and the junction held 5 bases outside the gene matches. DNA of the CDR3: TGTGCCAGCAGGAGCGGGGGGGCGTCCAATGAGCAGTTCTTC. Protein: CASRSGGASNEQFF.

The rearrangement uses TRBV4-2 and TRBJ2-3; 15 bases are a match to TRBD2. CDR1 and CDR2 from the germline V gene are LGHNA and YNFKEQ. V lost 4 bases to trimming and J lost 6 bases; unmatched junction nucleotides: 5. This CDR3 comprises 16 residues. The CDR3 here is CASSPRTSGGGDTQYF. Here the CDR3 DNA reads TGTGCCAGCAGCCCCCGGACTAGCGGGGGGGGCGATACGCAGTATTTT.

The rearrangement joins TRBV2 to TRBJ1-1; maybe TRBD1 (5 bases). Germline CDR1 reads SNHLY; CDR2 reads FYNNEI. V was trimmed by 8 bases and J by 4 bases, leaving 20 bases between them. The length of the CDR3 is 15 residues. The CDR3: CASSGPDIFSTEAFF. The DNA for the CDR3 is TGTGCCAGCTCCGGGCCGGACATATTTAGCACTGAAGCTTTCTTT.

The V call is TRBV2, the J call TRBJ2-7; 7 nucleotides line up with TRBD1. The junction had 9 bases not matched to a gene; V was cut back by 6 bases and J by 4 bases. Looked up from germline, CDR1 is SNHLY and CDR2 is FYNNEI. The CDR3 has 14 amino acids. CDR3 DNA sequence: TGTGCCAGCAGGTCCCGACAGGGACCTTACGAGCAGTACTTC. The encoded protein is CASRSRQGPYEQYF.

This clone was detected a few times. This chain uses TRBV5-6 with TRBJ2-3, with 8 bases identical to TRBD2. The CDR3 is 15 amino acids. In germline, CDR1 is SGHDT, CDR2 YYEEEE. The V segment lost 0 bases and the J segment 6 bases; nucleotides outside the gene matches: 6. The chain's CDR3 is CASSLETSVMDTQYF. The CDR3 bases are TGTGCCAGCAGCTTGGAGACTAGCGTGATGGATACGCAGTATTTT.

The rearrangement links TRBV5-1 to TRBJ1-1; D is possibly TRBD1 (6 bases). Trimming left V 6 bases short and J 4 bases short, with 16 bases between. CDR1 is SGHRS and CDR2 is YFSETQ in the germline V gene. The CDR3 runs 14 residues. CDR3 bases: TGCGCCAGCAAAAAACAGGGCTCCAGCACTGAAGCTTTCTTT. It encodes CASKKQGSSTEAFF. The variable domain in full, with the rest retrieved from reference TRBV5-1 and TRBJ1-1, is KAGVTQTPRYLIKTRGQQVTLSCSPISGHRSVSWYQQTPGQGLQFLFEYFSETQRNKGNFPGRFSGRQFSNSRSEMNVSTLELGDSALYLCASKKQGSSTEAFFGQGTRLTVV.

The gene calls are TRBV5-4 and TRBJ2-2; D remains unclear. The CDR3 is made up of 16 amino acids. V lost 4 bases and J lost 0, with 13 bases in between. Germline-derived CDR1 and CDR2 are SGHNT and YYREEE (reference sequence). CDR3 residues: CASSPDTASNTGELFF. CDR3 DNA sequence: TGTGCCAGCAGCCCCGACACCGCGTCGAACACCGGGGAGCTGTTTTTT.

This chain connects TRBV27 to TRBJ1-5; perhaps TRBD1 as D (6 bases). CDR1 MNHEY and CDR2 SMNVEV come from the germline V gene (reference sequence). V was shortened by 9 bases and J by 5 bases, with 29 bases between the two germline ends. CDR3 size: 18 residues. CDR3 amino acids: CARYLTRGGTFRDQPQHF. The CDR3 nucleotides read TGTGCCAGATACCTAACTCGGGGAGGGACATTTAGGGATCAGCCCCAGCATTTT.